The text below deals with one T cell receptor beta chain. Its antigen is currently not known. Base qualities are missing; no much larger clone stands one base away. The entry originates in a study of shared clonotypes between healthy human individuals (dated by TCRdb to the early 2020s). Concerning the study at large: The cohort comprised a couple of women and a few men aged 18 to 49 years. Per donor, three plates each were used for CD4 naive and CD4 memory, two for CD8 naive, and one for CD8 memory. Blood TCR repertoires of about 5 healthy adults were deeply sequenced to estimate repertoire size and the extent of clonotype sharing between individuals. Different laboratories and diverse techniques were used to prepare libraries and sequence TCR repertoires, to increase sequencing depth and limit assay-specific biases. Between about 0.85 and 10 billion PBMCs per donor were obtained by leukapheresis. Broader findings and caveats from the paper: Pairwise subsampling led to the expectation that sequencing depth would affect the degree of clonotype sharing among donors. Sharing across a handful of donors was observed for about 5% of naive CD4, 3.5% of naive CD8, roughly 2.3% of memory CD4, and roughly 0.4% of memory CD8 clonotypes. Naive subsets generally had larger estimated clonotype richness than memory subsets. Clonotypes shared by all four sorted-subset donors showed higher generation probabilities than non-shared clonotypes. Incomplete sequencing was indicated by rarefaction of sorted-subset datasets, despite the large sequencing depth. Because the study included only a small number of donors, the genetic and exposure-history diversity represented was limited. Only blood was sampled, and tissue TCR repertoires likely differ from those in blood.

From a lookup of the germline V gene, CDR1 and CDR2 are SGHDN and FVKESK. The CDR3, from cysteine to phenylalanine, totals 17 residues. The only DNA kept is the CDR3, 51 bases in frame from the first base. Compared with germline, V lacks 0 bases and J lacks 6 bases; bases without a gene match: 5. Using the deep immunoSEQ assay, TCR CDR3 regions were amplified from genomic DNA by multiplex PCR. Genomic DNA extracted from each cell subset was distributed evenly over all wells of several immunoSEQ 96-well plates, and each plate served as one replicate. Each replicate PCR for sorted subsets received about 0.2 ug genomic DNA, equal to about 30,000 T cell genomes. The purified libraries were quantified using a Qubit 3.0 fluorometer, sized with a Bioanalyzer 2100, and then quantified again using the KAPA Library Quantification kit. Every immunoSEQ 96-well plate was sequenced on a separate single-read 150-cycle Illumina NextSeq 550 flow cell. The authors' pipeline ran thus. Because the immunoSEQ output held only junctional sequences and lacked quality scores, the filtering could not match the filtering applied to full-length reads. To assign V/J genes and CDR3, sequences were annotated against IMGT germline references using PyIR, a Python wrapper for IgBLAST v1.9. Reads were removed for weak V/J assignments (E-value above 1e-6), missing CDR3, stop codons, out-of-frame junctions, or ambiguous translated residues. V3J clonotypes were defined as sequences sharing an identical inferred V gene, J gene, and CDR3 amino acid sequence. To compute the percentage overlap between repertoires, the number of shared unique clonotypes was divided by the size of the smaller repertoire. RTK rarefaction, the Chao1 estimator, and Recon v2.1 estimates of unobserved clonotypes were used to assess repertoire richness. Generation probabilities were computed with OLGA for all TCRbeta clonotypes obtained by the gDNA method from several donors. This immuneACCESS table, as held by TCRdb, lists in-frame sequences with V and J called but not all clones. Of the missing ones, under half trace to an unresolved V gene in checked studies; the others have no known cause. That table furnishes V, J and clone size, whereas the DNA furnished D and trimming. The sample includes around 2.1 million clones, with roughly 91% observed a single time. The ten largest clones capture 1.5% to 2% of the sample.

CD8 naive samples consisted of CD45RO-negative cells that were positively selected for CCR7, yielding a CD45RA+CCR7+ population without TemRA cells. The donors were healthy, HIV-negative adults with no recently reported acute infections or vaccinations. All donors were Caucasian adults living in Nashville, Tennessee, USA. After blood collection by leukapheresis, PBMCs were isolated using Ficoll-Histopaque density gradient centrifugation and then cryopreserved in the vapor phase of liquid nitrogen. Analytical flow cytometry was used to check the purity and quantity of every magnetically sorted T cell population. Each sorted fraction had its genomic DNA isolated and then quantified by UV absorbance on a Nanodrop 2000c.

The chain employs TRBV14 and TRBJ2-1, and 13 junction bases match TRBD2. The sequence was collected from a man aged 18-30 years in good health. Some clones in this sample may be carry-over from other donors' samples. The sequenced sample was naive CD8+ T cells from PBMCs. The sample's cell subset or site label, decoded: CD45RA+CCR7+. This receptor carries the CDR3 CASSQDSTSGRANEQFF. The DNA sequence follows: TGTGCCAGCAGCCAAGATTCAACTAGCGGGAGGGCCAATGAGCAGTTCTTC.